One and the same sample provided the 11 T cell receptor beta chains below, sequenced in a study of CD8+CD57+ T cells in acquired aplastic anemia (dated by TCRdb to 2016 to 2019). The run used an Illumina HiSeq 2000. Genomic DNA was used as template for profiling of TCR beta VDJ combinations and CDR3 sequences. TCRdb took the public reads, trimmed them with fastp at Q25, ran MiXCR for clone calling and kept in-frame beta chains. Entries are consolidated by CDR3 protein sequence, retaining the most common genes and DNA. The sample table shows some 120,000 distinct CDR3 sequences, and about 60% are seen once. The ten top clones hold roughly 30% of the sample. Flow cytometry had shown CD8+CD57+ cell expansion in the patients selected for sequencing. The sequenced sample was sorted CD4+, CD8+, or CD8+CD57+ T cells (not recorded which) from PBMCs. These receptors came from a human donor with aplastic anemia.

The chain is built from TRBV19 and TRBJ1-2; 9 bases align to TRBD1. Germline V gives CDR1 LNHDA, CDR2 SQIVND (reference sequence). The CDR3 consists of 15 residues. V was clipped by 5 bases and J by 5 bases; unmatched bases: 9. This CDR3 is CASSDRDRAAYGYTF. Written as DNA, the CDR3 is TGTGCCAGTAGTGACCGGGACAGGGCTGCTTATGGCTACACCTTC. The full variable domain, completed using reference TRBV19 and TRBJ1-2, is DGGITQSPKYLFRKEGQNVTLSCEQNLNHDAMYWYRQDPGQGLRLIYYSQIVNDFQKGDIAEGYSVSREKKESFPLTVTSAQKNPTAFYLCASSDRDRAAYGYTFGSGTRLTVV.

This clonotype has only one observation. The chain uses TRBV20-1 and TRBJ1-5, with D possibly matching TRBD1 (5 bases). The CDR3 sequence is 15 residues long. V lost 3 bases, J lost 3 bases, and 15 bases lay in between. Germline CDR1 reads DFQATT; CDR2 reads SNEGSKA (reference sequence). CDR3 in DNA: TGCAGTGCTAGCCTCCGGGACCCGATCAATCAGCCCCAGCATTTT. The encoded protein is CSASLRDPINQPQHF.

In its sample, this clonotype was seen once. The CDR3 bases are TGTGCCAGCAGGCCCGGGGTAACTAATTCACCCCTCCACTTT. This codes for CASRPGVTNSPLHF. The rearrangement joins TRBV6-1 to TRBJ1-6; D unresolved. CDR1 and CDR2 from the germline V gene are MNHNS and SASEGT. Trimming shortened V by 6 bases and J by 6 bases, and 12 bases separated the two germline ends. This CDR3 has 14 residues.

The J gene is TRBJ2-7, the V gene TRBV5-1; D remains ambiguous. This CDR3 spans 12 amino acids. Germline V gene data show CDR1 as SGHRS and CDR2 as YFSETQ. V shed 5 bases and J shed 4 bases, with 10 bases lying between them. DNA for the CDR3: TGCGCCAGCAGATCGGGCCTTTACGAGCAGTACTTC. Translated, it gives CASRSGLYEQYF.

The gene calls are TRBV10-3 and TRBJ2-7; TRBD1 matches 7 bases. The J segment lost 6 bases and the V segment lost 8 bases, leaving 10 bases of the junction unmatched. The CDR3 length is 13 residues. CDR1 and CDR2 (germline): ENHRY, SYGVKD. Here the CDR3 DNA reads TGTGCCATCGGGGGAACAGGGGTCGGCGAGCAGTACTTC. Translating gives CAIGGTGVGEQYF.

V is TRBV5-6 and J is TRBJ2-1; the D gene could be TRBD1 or TRBD2 (5 bases each). V lost 1 base and J 12 bases, leaving 11 bases between the germline ends. Germline-derived CDR1 and CDR2 are SGHDT and YYEEEE. This CDR3 spans 12 amino acids. Here the CDR3 DNA reads TGTGCCAGCAGCTTGCGAGGGGCTGGGCAGTTCTTC. This sequence encodes CASSLRGAGQFF.

This rearrangement joins TRBV29-1 to TRBJ1-2; perhaps TRBD1 as D (5 bases). The CDR3 sequence is 13 residues long. Germline loops: CDR1 SQVTM, CDR2 ANQGSEA. Trimming stripped 1 base from V and 2 bases from J, with 8 bases between. CDR3 sequence: CSVEGRENYGYTF. For the CDR3, the DNA is TGCAGCGTTGAAGGCAGGGAGAACTATGGCTACACCTTC.

Here the CDR3 DNA reads TGTGCCAGCAGCCCGACCAGGGGTCGAGCTGGCAATGAGCAGTTCTTC. It yields the protein CASSPTRGRAGNEQFF. V is TRBV7-3 and J is TRBJ2-1; D may be TRBD1 (6 bases). V dropped 5 bases and J dropped 6 bases, with 20 bases sitting between them. This CDR3 has 16 residues. Germline-derived CDR1 and CDR2 are SGHTA and FQGTGA.

The V call is TRBV6-4, the J call TRBJ2-3; D remains ambiguous. The CDR3 is made up of 14 amino acids. CDR1 MRHNA and CDR2 SNTAGT come from the germline V gene. V was cut by 4 bases and J by 0 bases, with 8 bases left in between. CDR3 amino acids: CASSVESSTDTQYF. The DNA for the CDR3 is TGTGCCAGCAGTGTAGAGAGTAGCACAGATACGCAGTATTTT.

There are many counts of this clonotype. The rearrangement joins TRBV15 to TRBJ2-7; 9 bases are shared with TRBD2. CDR3 length: 15 amino acids. V dropped 1 base and J dropped 1; count of bases not matched to a gene: 2. The germline CDR1 and CDR2 sequences are LNHNV and YYDKDF (reference sequence). CDR3 sequence reads: CATSRGLAESYEQYF. CDR3 DNA: TGTGCCACCAGCAGAGGACTAGCGGAATCCTACGAGCAGTACTTC.

About this clonotype itself: Compared with germline, one end of the junction differs, possibly owing to a read error. This chain links TRBV10-3 with TRBJ2-2; possibly TRBD2 for D (5 bases). Germline V gene data show CDR1 as ENHRY and CDR2 as SYGVKD. CDR3 length: 17 residues. DNA of the CDR3: TGTGCCAGCAGTCCTACGCAGACAAGACTACTCACCGGGGAGCTGTTTTTT. Its protein product is CASSPTQTRLLTGELFF.